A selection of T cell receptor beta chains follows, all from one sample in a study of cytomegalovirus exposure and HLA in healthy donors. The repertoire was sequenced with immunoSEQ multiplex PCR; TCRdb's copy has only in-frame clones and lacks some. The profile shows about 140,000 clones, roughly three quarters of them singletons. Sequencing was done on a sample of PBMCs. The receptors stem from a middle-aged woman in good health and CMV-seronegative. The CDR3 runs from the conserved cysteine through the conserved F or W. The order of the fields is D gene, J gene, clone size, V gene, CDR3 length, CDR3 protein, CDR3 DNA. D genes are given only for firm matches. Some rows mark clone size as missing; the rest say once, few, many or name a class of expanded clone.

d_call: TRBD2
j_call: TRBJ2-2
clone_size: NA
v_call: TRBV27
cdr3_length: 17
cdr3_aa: CASNPGLAGAGTGELFF
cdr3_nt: TGTGCCAGCAACCCGGGACTAGCGGGGGCGGGAACCGGGGAGCTGTTTTTT

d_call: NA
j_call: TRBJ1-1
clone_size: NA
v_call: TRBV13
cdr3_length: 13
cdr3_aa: CASSLRGMTEAFF
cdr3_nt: TGTGCCAGCAGTTTAAGGGGGATGACTGAAGCTTTCTTT

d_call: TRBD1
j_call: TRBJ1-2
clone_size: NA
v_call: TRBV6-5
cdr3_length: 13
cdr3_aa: CASTVTGGSGYTF
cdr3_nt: TGTGCCAGCACCGTAACAGGGGGCTCTGGCTACACCTTC

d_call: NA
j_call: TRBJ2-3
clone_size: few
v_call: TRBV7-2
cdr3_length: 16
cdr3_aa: CASSLDGGFFEDTQYF
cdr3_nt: TGTGCCAGCAGCTTAGACGGCGGTTTCTTCGAAGATACGCAGTATTTT

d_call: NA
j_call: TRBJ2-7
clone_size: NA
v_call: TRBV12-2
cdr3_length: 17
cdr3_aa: CASRLDWTGRPSYEQYF
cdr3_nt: TGTGCAAGTCGCTTGGATTGGACAGGACGACCCTCCTACGAGCAGTACTTC

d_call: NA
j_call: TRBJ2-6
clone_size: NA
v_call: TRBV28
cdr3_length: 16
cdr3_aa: CASSPHSGSGANVLTF
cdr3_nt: TGTGCCAGCAGTCCCCACTCGGGGTCTGGGGCCAACGTCCTGACTTTC

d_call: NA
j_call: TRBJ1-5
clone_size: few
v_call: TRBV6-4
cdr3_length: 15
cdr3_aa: CASSETGDSNQPQHF
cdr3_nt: TGTGCCAGCAGTGAAACGGGGGACTCCAATCAGCCCCAGCATTTT

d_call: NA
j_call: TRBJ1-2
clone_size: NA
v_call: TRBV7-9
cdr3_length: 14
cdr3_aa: CASSPPRGVYGYTF
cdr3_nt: TGTGCCAGCAGCCCCCCCAGGGGAGTATATGGCTACACCTTC

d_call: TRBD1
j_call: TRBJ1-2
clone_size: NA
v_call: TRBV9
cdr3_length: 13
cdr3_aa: CASSVQGAGGYTF
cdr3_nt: TGTGCCAGCAGCGTTCAGGGGGCAGGTGGCTACACCTTC

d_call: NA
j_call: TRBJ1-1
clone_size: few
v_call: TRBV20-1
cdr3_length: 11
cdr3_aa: CSASSGQKAFF
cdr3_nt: TGCAGTGCCTCATCCGGACAGAAAGCTTTCTTT

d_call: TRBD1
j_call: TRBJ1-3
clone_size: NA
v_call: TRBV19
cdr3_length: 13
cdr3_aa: CASTPTGGNTIYF
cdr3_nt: TGTGCCAGTACCCCGACAGGGGGAAACACCATATATTTT

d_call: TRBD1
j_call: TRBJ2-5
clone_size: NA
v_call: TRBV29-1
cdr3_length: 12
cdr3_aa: CSVAGRGPQQYF
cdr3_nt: TGCAGCGTTGCCGGCAGGGGGCCGCAGCAGTACTTC

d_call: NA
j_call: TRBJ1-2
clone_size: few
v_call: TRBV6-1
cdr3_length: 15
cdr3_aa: CASSEIGARYSGYTF
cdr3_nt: TGTGCCAGCAGTGAAATAGGGGCTAGGTATAGTGGCTACACCTTC

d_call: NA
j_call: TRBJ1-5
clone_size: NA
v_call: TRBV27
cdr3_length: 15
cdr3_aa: CASSLSRYSNQPQHF
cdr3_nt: TGTGCCAGCAGTTTATCCAGATATAGCAATCAGCCCCAGCATTTT

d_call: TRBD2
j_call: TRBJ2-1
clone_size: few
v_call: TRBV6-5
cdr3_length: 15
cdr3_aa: CASSRTSGVLNEQFF
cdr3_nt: TGTGCCAGCAGTCGGACTAGCGGGGTCCTCAATGAGCAGTTCTTC

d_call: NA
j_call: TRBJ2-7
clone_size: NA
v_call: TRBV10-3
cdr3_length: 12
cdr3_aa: CAISESTYEQYF
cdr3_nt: TGTGCCATCAGTGAGTCGACATACGAGCAGTACTTC

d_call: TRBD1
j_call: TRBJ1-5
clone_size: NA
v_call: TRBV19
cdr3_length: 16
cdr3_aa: CASSMTGTGGNQPQHF
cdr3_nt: TGTGCCAGTAGTATGACGGGGACAGGGGGTAATCAGCCCCAGCATTTT

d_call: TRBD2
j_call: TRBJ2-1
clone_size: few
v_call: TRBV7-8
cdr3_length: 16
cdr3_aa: CASSYPYGGGHNEQFF
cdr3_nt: TGTGCCAGCAGCTACCCCTATGGGGGGGGTCACAATGAGCAGTTCTTC

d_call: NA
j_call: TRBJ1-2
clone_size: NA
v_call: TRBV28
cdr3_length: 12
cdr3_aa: CANSPQRGGYTF
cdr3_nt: TGTGCCAACAGTCCCCAGCGGGGAGGCTACACCTTC

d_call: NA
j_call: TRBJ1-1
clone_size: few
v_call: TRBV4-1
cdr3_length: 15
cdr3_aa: CASTHTGKSNTEAFF
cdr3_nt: TGCGCCAGCACGCACACCGGGAAAAGCAACACTGAAGCTTTCTTT

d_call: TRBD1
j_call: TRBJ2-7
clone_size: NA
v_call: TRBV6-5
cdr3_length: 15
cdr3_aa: CASRHRDRGSYEQYF
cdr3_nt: TGTGCCAGCAGACACCGGGACAGGGGATCCTACGAGCAGTACTTC

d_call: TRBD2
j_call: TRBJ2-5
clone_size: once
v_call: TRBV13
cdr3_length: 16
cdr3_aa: CASSLKAGGQQETQYF
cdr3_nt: TGTGCCAGCAGCCTAAAAGCGGGGGGGCAACAAGAGACCCAGTACTTC

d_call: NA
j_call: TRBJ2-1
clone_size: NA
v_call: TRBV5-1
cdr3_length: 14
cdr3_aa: CASSLATSYNEQFF
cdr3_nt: TGCGCCAGCAGCTTGGCCACATCGTACAATGAGCAGTTCTTC

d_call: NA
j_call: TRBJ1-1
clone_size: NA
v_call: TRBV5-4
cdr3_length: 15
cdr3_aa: CASSLELGGNTEAFF
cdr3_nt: TGTGCCAGCAGCTTGGAGCTGGGAGGTAACACTGAAGCTTTCTTT

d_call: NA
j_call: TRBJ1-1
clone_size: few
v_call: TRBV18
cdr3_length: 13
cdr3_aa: CASSELSDTEAFF
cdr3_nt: TGTGCCAGCTCAGAACTTTCGGACACTGAAGCTTTCTTT

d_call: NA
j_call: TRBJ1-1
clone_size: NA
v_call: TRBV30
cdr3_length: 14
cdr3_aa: CAWSVPDRNTEAFF
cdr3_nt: TGTGCCTGGAGTGTCCCCGACAGGAACACTGAAGCTTTCTTT

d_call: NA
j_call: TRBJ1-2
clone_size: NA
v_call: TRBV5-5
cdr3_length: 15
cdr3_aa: CASSLVAILNYGYTF
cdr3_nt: TGTGCCAGCAGCTTGGTGGCCATCCTGAACTATGGCTACACCTTC

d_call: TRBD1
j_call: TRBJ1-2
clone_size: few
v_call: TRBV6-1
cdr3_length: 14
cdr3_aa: CASRLGTGGDGYTF
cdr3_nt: TGTGCCAGCAGATTGGGAACAGGGGGCGATGGCTACACCTTC

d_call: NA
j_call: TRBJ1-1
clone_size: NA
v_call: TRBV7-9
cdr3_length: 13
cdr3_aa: CASTGEMNTEAFF
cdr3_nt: TGTGCCAGCACCGGAGAGATGAACACTGAAGCTTTCTTT

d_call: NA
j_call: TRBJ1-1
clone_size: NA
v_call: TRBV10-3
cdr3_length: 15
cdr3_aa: CAISEGTTGDTEAFF
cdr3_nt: TGTGCCATCAGTGAAGGGACAACTGGAGACACTGAAGCTTTCTTT